Shown below are 21 T cell receptor beta chains from a single sample sequenced in a study of T cell responses to AZD1222 COVID-19 vaccine. Data came from immunoSEQ multiplex PCR; TCRdb stores just in-frame clones and leaves some out. Of some 99,000 clones listed, approximately 91% are singletons. This material consisted of peripheral blood, taken 28 days after the second AZD1222 dose. The origin of the receptors is an adult who received the AZD1222 COVID-19 vaccine.

The chain has TRBV9 and TRBJ2-5; 11 bases fit TRBD2. This CDR3 region has 19 residues. The V gene end was trimmed by 0 bases and the J gene end by 0 bases; junction bases not matched to a gene: 10. Germline loops: CDR1 SGDLS, CDR2 YYNGEE. The CDR3 is CASSVALGLAASHQETQYF. CDR3 bases: TGTGCCAGCAGCGTAGCTTTGGGACTAGCGGCAAGTCACCAAGAGACCCAGTACTTC. Together with reference TRBV9 and TRBJ2-5, the CDR3 gives the full variable domain: DSGVTQTPKHLITATGQRVTLRCSPRSGDLSVYWYQQSLDQGLQFLIQYYNGEERAKGNILERFSAQQFPDLHSELNLSSLELGDSALYFCASSVALGLAASHQETQYFGPGTRLLVL.

The J gene is TRBJ2-3, the V gene TRBV25-1, with TRBD1 matching 7 bases. Unmatched junction bases numbered 6, after V lost 6 bases and J lost 0 bases. Per the germline V gene, CDR1 is MGHDK and CDR2 is SYGVNS. The CDR3 sequence is 15 residues long. CDR3 region: CASRSGTASTDTQYF. For the CDR3, the DNA is TGTGCCAGCAGGTCCGGGACAGCCAGCACAGATACGCAGTATTTT.

This sequence joins TRBV6-5 and TRBJ1-2; unclear D gene. The CDR3 consists of 14 residues. Trimming took off 6 bases at V and 8 bases at J, with 19 bases between the two ends. Germline assignment: CDR1 MNHEY and CDR2 SVGAGI. CDR3 in DNA: TGTGCCAGCAGAACCACCCCACCGGGAGACGGCTACACCTTC. Amino acids: CASRTTPPGDGYTF.

V usage is TRBV27 and J usage is TRBJ1-5; D might be TRBD1 (5 bases). This CDR3 spans 12 amino acids. CDR1 MNHEY and CDR2 SMNVEV come from the germline V gene (reference sequence). V was clipped by 8 bases and J by 9 bases, with 14 bases between them. The CDR3 nucleotides are TGTGCCAGCGGGGACCGCCGGGGGCCCCAGCATTTT. The encoded protein is CASGDRRGPQHF.

The chain is built from TRBV18 and TRBJ1-1; D remains ambiguous. Germline V gene sequence: CDR1 KGHSH, CDR2 LQKENI. The CDR3 is 16 amino acids. Trimming pared 6 bases from V and 1 base from J, leaving 18 bases between. The CDR3 protein is CASSPARLTTNTEAFF. The CDR3 coding sequence is TGTGCCAGCTCCCCGGCGAGGCTGACGACGAACACTGAAGCTTTCTTT.

The rearrangement joins TRBV2 to TRBJ1-4; D remains unclear. Deletions cut 7 bases from V and 14 bases from J, with 14 bases between. The CDR3 contains 11 residues. Germline V lookup: CDR1 SNHLY, CDR2 FYNNEI. Here the CDR3 reads CASIIEARLFF. The DNA for the CDR3 is TGTGCCAGCATTATAGAGGCCAGGCTGTTTTTT.

This clone was counted between two and nine times. The chain employs TRBV3-1 (or the pseudogene TRBV3-2) and TRBJ1-1; D ambiguous. CDR1 is LGHDT and CDR2 is YNNKEL in the germline V gene (reference sequence). The CDR3 loop spans 13 amino acids. With 1 base removed from V and 2 bases from J, the gap between germline ends came to 5 bases. CDR3 amino acids: CASSQGLNTEAFF. DNA for the CDR3: TGTGCCAGCAGCCAAGGGCTAAACACTGAAGCTTTCTTT.

This clone turned up a few times. The V and J genes are TRBV4-1 and TRBJ2-7; D possibly corresponds to TRBD1 (7 bases). Germline V lookup: CDR1 MGHRA, CDR2 YSYEKL. The V end lost 1 base, the J end lost 4 bases, and 14 bases lay between the germline ends. The CDR3 has 15 amino acids. CDR3 in amino acids: CASSQGAGGGYEQYF. The CDR3 DNA reads TGCGCCAGCAGCCAAGGGGCAGGGGGAGGTTACGAGCAGTACTTC.

This chain connects TRBV10-3 to TRBJ2-3; weak D call: TRBD2 (6 bases). This CDR3 region has 15 residues. Trimming pared 3 bases from V and 5 bases from J, leaving 15 bases between. The germline gives CDR1 ENHRY, CDR2 SYGVKD. Written as DNA, the CDR3 is TGTGCCATCAGTGAACGGGGGAACCCAGGAGATACGCAGTATTTT. Translating it yields CAISERGNPGDTQYF.

The chain is built from TRBV7-3 and TRBJ2-7, with TRBD1 matching 8 bases. The V and J ends lost 4 bases and 6 bases, in that order; junction bases with no gene match: 8. Per the germline V gene, CDR1 is SGHTA and CDR2 is FQGTGA. This CDR3 comprises 14 residues. DNA for the CDR3: TGTGCCAGCAGCTCTTACGACAGGGGAGCCGAGCAGTACTTC. This translates into CASSSYDRGAEQYF.

J is TRBJ2-1 and V is TRBV19, with TRBD2 matching 11 bases. Germline V gene data show CDR1 as LNHDA and CDR2 as SQIVND (reference sequence). J gave up 9 bases and V 3 bases, and 10 bases lay outside the gene matches. The CDR3 consists of 16 residues. The CDR3 DNA reads as TGTGCCAGTAGTATGGGAGGAACTAGCGGGAGCGGTGAGCAGTTCTTC. Protein sequence: CASSMGGTSGSGEQFF.

V and J are TRBV5-1 and TRBJ2-3, with D perhaps assigned TRBD1 or TRBD2 (5 bases each). V lost 0 bases and J lost 2, with 13 bases in between. The length of the CDR3 is 16 residues. The V gene's germline CDR1 is SGHRS and CDR2 YFSETQ. CDR3 DNA sequence: TGCGCCAGCAGCTTGGGGGGAGCAGGGCCCACAGATACGCAGTATTTT. It is translated as CASSLGGAGPTDTQYF.

V is TRBV12-3 or TRBV12-4 and J is TRBJ1-5; perhaps TRBD1 as D (5 bases). The V and J ends lost 6 bases and 7 bases respectively, with 13 bases between them. The CDR3 is 13 amino acids. The CDR3 nucleotides are TGTGCCAGCAGCCGCGGACAATTCCAGCCCCAGCATTTT. Translation: CASSRGQFQPQHF.

The chain employs TRBV27 and TRBJ1-1; possibly TRBD1 for D (5 bases). The germline gives CDR1 MNHEY, CDR2 SMNVEV (reference sequence). The CDR3 loop spans 13 amino acids. The germline V and J ends were trimmed by 5 bases and 7 bases, with 14 bases remaining between them. CDR3 in amino acids: CASSEFRGREAFF. In DNA form, the CDR3 reads TGTGCCAGCAGTGAATTCCGGGGCCGTGAAGCTTTCTTT.

The genes are TRBV27 and TRBJ1-2; possible D gene TRBD1, 6 bases. Germline V gene data show CDR1 as MNHEY and CDR2 as SMNVEV (reference sequence). CDR3 size: 14 residues. The V end was cut by 8 bases, the J end by 14 bases, with 27 bases between. This CDR3 is CASGPRGEGVRRTF. The CDR3 DNA follows: TGTGCCAGCGGCCCGAGGGGAGAGGGGGTCAGAAGAACCTTC.

V gene TRBV19 combines with J gene TRBJ1-4, with D perhaps matching TRBD1 (6 bases). This CDR3 contains 16 residues. V was cut by 0 bases and J by 0 bases, with 8 bases left in between. Per germline, CDR1 LNHDA and CDR2 SQIVND (reference sequence). CDR3 sequence: CASSIDGDTTNEKLFF. The CDR3, as DNA: TGTGCCAGTAGTATAGACGGGGACACAACTAATGAAAAACTGTTTTTT.

The rearrangement joins TRBV27 to TRBJ1-2, with a tentative D call TRBD1 (5 bases). This CDR3 has 15 residues. Germline values: CDR1 MNHEY, CDR2 SMNVEV (reference sequence). The ends were cut back, 5 bases at V and 5 bases at J, with 18 bases in the middle. CDR3 nucleotides: TGTGCCAGCAGTCCTTATACCGGGACCACATATGGCTACACCTTC. This gives the protein CASSPYTGTTYGYTF.

The J gene is TRBJ1-2, the V gene TRBV2; no firm D call. This CDR3 comprises 12 residues. Trimming took 5 bases from V and 6 from J, leaving 10 bases between them. In germline, CDR1 is SNHLY, CDR2 FYNNEI. CDR3 coding DNA: TGTGCCAGCAGTTCTTTCGAAGATGGCTACACCTTC. As protein: CASSSFEDGYTF. The full variable domain, rest sourced from reference TRBV2 and TRBJ1-2, is EPEVTQTPSHQVTQMGQEVILRCVPISNHLYFYWYRQILGQKVEFLVSFYNNEISEKSEIFDDQFSVERPDGSNFTLKIRSTKLEDSAMYFCASSSFEDGYTFGSGTRLTVV.

This clone has just a few counts. The V call is TRBV29-1, the J call TRBJ1-2, with 8 bases aligning to TRBD1. The CDR3 is 13 residues long. V was pared by 1 base and J by 4 bases, with 2 bases of the junction left unmatched. The germline V gene has CDR1 SQVTM and CDR2 ANQGSEA. The CDR3 region has the DNA TGCAGCGTTGAAGTCGGACAGGGCTATGGCTACACCTTC. Translation: CSVEVGQGYGYTF.

The chain joins TRBV10-3 to TRBJ1-4; D is unclear. Trimming stripped 4 bases from V and 2 bases from J, with 8 bases between. CDR1 and CDR2 from the germline V gene are ENHRY and SYGVKD. The CDR3 loop spans 14 amino acids. CDR3 DNA sequence: TGTGCCATCAGTGTAGGCACCACTAATGAAAAACTGTTTTTT. Amino acid sequence: CAISVGTTNEKLFF.

This clone was observed once. The chain has TRBV28 and TRBJ1-2; D call uncertain. Germline V gives CDR1 MDHEN, CDR2 SYDVKM. Deletions cut 7 bases from V and 5 bases from J, with 11 bases between. CDR3 length: 12 amino acids. Here the CDR3 DNA reads TGTGCCAGCACTACTGGGAGTTATGGCTACACCTTC. Its translation is CASTTGSYGYTF.